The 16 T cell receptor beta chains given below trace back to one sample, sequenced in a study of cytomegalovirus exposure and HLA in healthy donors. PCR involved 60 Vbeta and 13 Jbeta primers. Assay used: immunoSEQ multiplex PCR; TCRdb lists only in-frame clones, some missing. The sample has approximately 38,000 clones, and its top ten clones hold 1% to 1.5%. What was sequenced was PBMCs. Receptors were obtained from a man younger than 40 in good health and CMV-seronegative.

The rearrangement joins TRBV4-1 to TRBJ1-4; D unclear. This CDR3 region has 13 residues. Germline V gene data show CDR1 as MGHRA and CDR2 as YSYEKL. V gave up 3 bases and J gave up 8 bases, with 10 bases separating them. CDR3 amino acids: CASSQPSREKLFF. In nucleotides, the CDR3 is TGCGCCAGCAGCCAGCCATCTAGGGAAAAACTGTTTTTT.

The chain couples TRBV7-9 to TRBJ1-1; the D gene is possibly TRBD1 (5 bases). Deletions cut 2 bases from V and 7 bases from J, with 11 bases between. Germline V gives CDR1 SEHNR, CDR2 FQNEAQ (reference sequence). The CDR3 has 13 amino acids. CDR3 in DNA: TGTGCCAGCAGCTTACAGGGAATCGGTGAAGCTTTCTTT. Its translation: CASSLQGIGEAFF.

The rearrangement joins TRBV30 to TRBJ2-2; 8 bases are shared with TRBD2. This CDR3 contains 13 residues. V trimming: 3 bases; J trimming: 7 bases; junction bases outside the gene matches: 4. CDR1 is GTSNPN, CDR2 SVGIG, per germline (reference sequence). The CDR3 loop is CAWSGRVNGELFF. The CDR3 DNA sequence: TGTGCCTGGAGCGGGAGGGTGAACGGGGAGCTGTTTTTT.

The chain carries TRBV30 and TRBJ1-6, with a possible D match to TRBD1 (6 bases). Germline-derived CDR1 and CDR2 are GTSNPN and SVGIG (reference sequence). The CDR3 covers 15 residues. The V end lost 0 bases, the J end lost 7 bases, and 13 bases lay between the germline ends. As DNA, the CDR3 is TGTGCCTGGAGTGTATGGGGGCAGGGAAATTCACCCCTCCACTTT. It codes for CAWSVWGQGNSPLHF.

CDR3 nucleotide sequence: TGTGCCATCAGTGAGGACAGGAACACTGAAGCTTTCTTT. Its translation is CAISEDRNTEAFF. The chain combines TRBV10-3 with TRBJ1-1; a possible D gene is TRBD1 (5 bases). The CDR3 consists of 13 residues. V lost 2 bases to trimming and J lost 1 base, with 5 bases between them. The germline CDR1 and CDR2 sequences are ENHRY and SYGVKD.

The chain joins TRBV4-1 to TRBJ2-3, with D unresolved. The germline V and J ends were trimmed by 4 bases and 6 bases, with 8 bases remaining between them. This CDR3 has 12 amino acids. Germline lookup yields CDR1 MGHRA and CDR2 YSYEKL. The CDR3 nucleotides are TGCGCCAGCAGCCTCCCCCAGGATACGCAGTATTTT. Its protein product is CASSLPQDTQYF.

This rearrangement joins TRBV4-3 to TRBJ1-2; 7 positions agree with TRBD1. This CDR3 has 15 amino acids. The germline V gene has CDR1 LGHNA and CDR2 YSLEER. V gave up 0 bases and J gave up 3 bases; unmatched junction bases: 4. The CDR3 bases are TGCGCCAGCAGCCAAGACAGGGGGTCGTACTATGGCTACACCTTC. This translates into CASSQDRGSYYGYTF.

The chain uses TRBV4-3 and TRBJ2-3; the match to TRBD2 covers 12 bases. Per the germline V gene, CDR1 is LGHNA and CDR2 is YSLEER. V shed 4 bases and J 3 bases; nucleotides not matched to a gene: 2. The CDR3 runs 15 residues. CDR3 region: CASSPGTSGTDTQYF. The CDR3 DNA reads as TGCGCCAGCAGCCCCGGGACTAGCGGGACAGATACGCAGTATTTT.

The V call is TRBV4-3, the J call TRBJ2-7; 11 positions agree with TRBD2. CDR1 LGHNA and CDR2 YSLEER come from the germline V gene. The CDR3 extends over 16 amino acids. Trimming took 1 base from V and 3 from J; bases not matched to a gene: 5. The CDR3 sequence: CASSQGTGTSGYEQYF. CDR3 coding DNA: TGCGCCAGCAGCCAAGGGACCGGGACTAGCGGCTACGAGCAGTACTTC.

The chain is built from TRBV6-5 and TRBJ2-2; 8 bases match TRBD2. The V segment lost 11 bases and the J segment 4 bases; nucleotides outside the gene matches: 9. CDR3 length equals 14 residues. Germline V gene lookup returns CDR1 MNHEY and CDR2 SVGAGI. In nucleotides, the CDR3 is TGTGCCTCCCGGGGACTAGGGGTCACCGGGGAGCTGTTTTTT. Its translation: CASRGLGVTGELFF.

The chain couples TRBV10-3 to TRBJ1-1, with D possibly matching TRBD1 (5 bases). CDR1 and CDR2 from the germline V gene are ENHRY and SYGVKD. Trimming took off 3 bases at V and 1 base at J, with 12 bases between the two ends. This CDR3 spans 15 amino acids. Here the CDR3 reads CAISDGRAWNTEAFF. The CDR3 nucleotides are TGTGCCATCAGTGATGGCAGGGCATGGAACACTGAAGCTTTCTTT.

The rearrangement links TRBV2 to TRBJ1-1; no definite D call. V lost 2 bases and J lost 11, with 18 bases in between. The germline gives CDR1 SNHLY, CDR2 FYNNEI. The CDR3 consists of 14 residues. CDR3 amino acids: CASSETGLTRRAFF. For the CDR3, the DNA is TGTGCCAGCAGTGAAACCGGACTTACAAGAAGGGCTTTCTTT.

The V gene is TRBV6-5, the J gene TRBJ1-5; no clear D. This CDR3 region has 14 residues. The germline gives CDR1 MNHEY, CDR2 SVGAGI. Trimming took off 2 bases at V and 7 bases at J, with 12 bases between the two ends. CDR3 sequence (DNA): TGTGCCAGCAGTTACGGAGGGAGAAACCAGCCCCAGCATTTT. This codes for CASSYGGRNQPQHF.

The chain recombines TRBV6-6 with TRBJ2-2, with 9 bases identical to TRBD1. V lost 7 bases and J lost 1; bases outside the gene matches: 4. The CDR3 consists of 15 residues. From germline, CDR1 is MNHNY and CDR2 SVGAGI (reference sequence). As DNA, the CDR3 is TGTGCCAGCACCTCGGGACAGGGGAACACCGGGGAGCTGTTTTTT. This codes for CASTSGQGNTGELFF.

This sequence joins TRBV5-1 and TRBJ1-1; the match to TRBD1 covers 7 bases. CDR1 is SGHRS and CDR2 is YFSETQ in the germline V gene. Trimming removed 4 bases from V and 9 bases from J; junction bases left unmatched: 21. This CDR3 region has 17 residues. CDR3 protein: CASSDPPRDSHQRQAFF. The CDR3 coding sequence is TGCGCCAGCAGCGACCCCCCCCGGGACAGTCACCAGCGGCAAGCTTTCTTT.

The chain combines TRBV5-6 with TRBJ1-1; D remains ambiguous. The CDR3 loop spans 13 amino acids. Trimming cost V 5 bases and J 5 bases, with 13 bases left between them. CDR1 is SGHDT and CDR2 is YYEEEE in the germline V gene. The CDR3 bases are TGTGCCAGCAGGGGCCCGCTGGTAACTGAAGCTTTCTTT. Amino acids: CASRGPLVTEAFF.